The 32 T cell receptor beta chains given below trace back to one sample, sequenced in a study of tissue T cells after allogeneic stem cell transplantation (dated by TCRdb to between 2020 and 2023). Libraries were prepared through the immunoSEQ multiplex PCR assay. TCRdb obtained this table from immuneACCESS and retained in-frame rearrangements with V and J assigned. These tables miss some clones; where compared with another copy, unresolved V genes account for less than half of the shortfall, and the remainder is unexplained. The sample records some 5,000 clones, approximately 52% of which are singletons. The top ten constitute around 7% of the sample. This sample's time point label indicates: mouse harvest day 7 after allogeneic transplant. Each mouse graft consisted of 10^7 T-cell-depleted bone marrow cells plus 10^6 splenic CD5+ T cells and was given by tail vein injection. Specimen: gut tissue. The receptor set was obtained from a female BALB/c mouse given C57BL/6 T cells with graft-versus-host disease after an allogeneic hematopoietic cell transplant.

On this clone: Gene names denote mouse genes. The missing CDR3 end, 1 residue past where the read stops, is filled in from the germline J gene. This sequence joins TRBV13-2 and TRBJ1-6; D may be TRBD1 (5 bases). TRBJ1-6 has ORF status, its function being uncertain. There are 14 residues in the CDR3. V lost 2 bases and J lost 8, with 11 bases in between. Germline-derived CDR1 and CDR2 are NNHNN and SYGAGS (reference sequence). The CDR3 sequence is CASGEGGGDSPLYF. CDR3 DNA (partial): TGTGCCAGCGGTGAAGGCGGGGGGGATTCGCCCCTCTAC.

Comment on this clone: Here the gene names and germline are mouse. From the germline J gene comes the end of the CDR3, since the read stops 1 residue before it. The J gene is TRBJ2-1, the V gene TRBV26, with 9 bases aligning to TRBD1. This CDR3 region has 14 residues. Germline-derived CDR1 and CDR2 are KGHPV and FQNQEV (reference sequence). Germline trimming cut 3 bases from V and 5 bases from J; bases unmatched to any gene: 2. The CDR3 bases that were read are TGTGCCAGCAGTCTTGGACAGGGGAATGCTGAGCAGTTC. Protein: CASSLGQGNAEQF. The whole CDR3 protein is CASSLGQGNAEQFF.

Comments on this clone: These gene names are mouse names. The CDR3 end falls 1 residue outside the read, so it is completed with the germline J gene. This chain connects TRBV16 to TRBJ1-1; D possibly corresponds to TRBD1 (5 bases). This CDR3 has 13 residues. The germline CDR1 and CDR2 sequences are SGHSA and FRNQAP. Trimming cost V 0 bases and J 4 bases, with 6 bases left between them. The CDR3 is CASSLDGGTEVFF. The CDR3 bases that were read are TGTGCAAGCAGCTTAGACGGGGGCACAGAAGTCTTC.

Turning to this clone: These gene names are mouse names. The read is 1 residue too short to cover the CDR3 end, so that end is filled in from the germline J gene. This sequence joins TRBV2 and TRBJ2-3; D gene uncertain. Germline CDR1 reads LGHNA; CDR2 reads YSYQKL. The CDR3 contains 13 residues. V lost 0 bases and J 4 bases, leaving 5 bases between the germline ends. This chain's CDR3 is CASSQEATETLYF. CDR3 bases read: TGTGCCAGCAGCCAAGAGGCAACAGAAACGCTGTAT.

Concerning this clone itself: Mouse gene names and germline throughout. The CDR3 end is not reached by the read, which stops 1 residue before it; the germline J gene fills it in. The chain couples TRBV3 to TRBJ1-4, with D possibly being TRBD1 (5 bases). V lost 1 base to trimming and J lost 3 bases, with 9 bases between them. This CDR3 contains 15 residues. Germline assignment: CDR1 SNHLY and CDR2 FYNGKV (reference sequence). CDR3 amino acids: CASSLDRGPNERLFF. The CDR3 bases that were read are TGTGCCAGCAGCTTAGATAGGGGTCCCAACGAAAGATTATTT.

On this clone: The germline and genes are mouse ones. Read data end 1 residue before the CDR3 end; the end is taken from the germline J gene. The chain is built from TRBV24 and TRBJ2-7; possibly TRBD1 for D (6 bases). The V end lost 6 bases, the J end lost 3 bases, and 9 bases lay between the germline ends. The CDR3 consists of 12 residues. Germline V lookup: CDR1 KGHTA, CDR2 FRNEEI. The sequenced part of the CDR3 DNA is TGTGCCAGCAGGCACAGGGTCTATGAACAGTAC. Its protein is CASRHRVYEQY. The complete CDR3 sequence is CASRHRVYEQYF.

A remark on this clone: Genes and germline are mouse. Sequencing ends 1 residue short of the CDR3 end; the germline J gene provides the rest. The V call is TRBV14, the J call TRBJ1-6; 7 nucleotides match TRBD1. TRBJ1-6 is filed as an ORF, its function uncertain. The V and J ends lost 3 bases and 8 bases, in that order; junction bases with no gene match: 2. Germline V gives CDR1 SGHDT, CDR2 FRDEAV. This CDR3 is built from 13 residues. The sequenced CDR3 bases are TGTGCCAGCAGTTCGGGACAGTATTCGCCCCTCTAC. Protein product: CASSSGQYSPLY. In full, the CDR3 is CASSSGQYSPLYF.

On this clone itself: Genes here carry mouse names. The CDR3 end falls 1 residue outside the read, so it is completed with the germline J gene. V usage is TRBV29 and J usage is TRBJ2-5; D possibly corresponds to TRBD1 (6 bases). This CDR3 comprises 13 residues. The germline V and J ends were trimmed by 4 bases and 6 bases, with 11 bases remaining between them. From germline, CDR1 is MSHET and CDR2 SYDVDS. CDR3 DNA (partial): TGTGCTAGCAGTTCAGGGGAGGGGGACACCCAGTAC. This gives the protein CASSSGEGDTQY. The complete CDR3 reads CASSSGEGDTQYF.

In regard to this clone: The genes and germline here are from mouse. The sequence runs out 1 residue before the end of the CDR3; the remainder is reconstructed from the germline J gene. V and J are TRBV3 and TRBJ2-7; 10 bases fit TRBD1. The ends lost 5 bases at V and 7 bases at J; junction bases unmatched: 8. The germline gives CDR1 SNHLY, CDR2 FYNGKV (reference sequence). CDR3 length: 14 amino acids. CDR3 bases read: TGTGCCAGCAGCCCGTGGGACAGGGGTGGCGAACAGTAC. Translation gives CASSPWDRGGEQY. The CDR3, in full, reads CASSPWDRGGEQYF.

As regards this clone: The germline and genes are mouse ones. The read ends 1 residue before the CDR3 terminus; that terminus is restored from the germline J gene. Within the sample, other DNA sequences also encode this same CDR3. This chain uses TRBV3 with TRBJ1-3, with TRBD1 as a possible D gene (5 bases). Germline V lookup: CDR1 SNHLY, CDR2 FYNGKV (reference sequence). This CDR3 region has 14 residues. Trimming cost V 0 bases and J 2 bases, with 5 bases left between them. CDR3 DNA (partial): TGTGCCAGCAGCTTAGCGGGGGCTGGAAATACGCTCTAT. Residues: CASSLAGAGNTLY. From start to end, the CDR3 is CASSLAGAGNTLYF.

Worth noting for this clone: The genes and germline here are from mouse. The read gets to within 1 residue of the CDR3 end, and the germline J gene fills in the rest. The chain recombines TRBV3 with TRBJ2-5, with 9 nucleotides matching TRBD1. Germline V gene lookup returns CDR1 SNHLY and CDR2 FYNGKV (reference sequence). V was clipped by 1 base and J by 5 bases; unmatched bases: 1. The CDR3 sequence is 14 residues long. The covered CDR3 bases are TGTGCCAGCAGCTTAGAGACAGGGGGAGACACCCAGTAC. Translating it yields CASSLETGGDTQY. The entire CDR3 protein reads CASSLETGGDTQYF.

About this clone itself: The germline and genes are mouse ones. With the read ending 1 residue before the CDR3 end, the germline J gene is used to fill in that end. V gene TRBV15 combines with J gene TRBJ2-5; maybe TRBD1 (5 bases). The germline V gene encodes CDR1 SGHND and CDR2 FRSKSL. Trimming removed 1 base from V and 3 bases from J, with 11 bases in between. There are 15 residues in the CDR3. CDR3 sequence reads: CASSLDAGRQDTQYF. The covered CDR3 bases are TGTGCCAGCAGTTTAGACGCAGGGAGGCAAGACACCCAGTAC.

About this clone: Gene names are the mouse ones. The read halts 1 residue ahead of the CDR3 end, with the missing end drawn from the germline J gene. The chain is built from TRBV1 and TRBJ2-7; D is unresolved. CDR1 and CDR2 (germline): NSQYPW, LRSPGD (reference sequence). The V gene lost 1 base and the J gene lost 4 bases, with 5 bases spanning the gap. The CDR3 spans 12 residues. The CDR3 bases that were read are TGCACCTGCAGTGCAGGGCAATATGAACAGTAC. It is translated as CTCSAGQYEQY. The CDR3 in full is CTCSAGQYEQYF.

About this clone itself: Each gene name is a mouse one. Sequencing ends 1 residue short of the CDR3 end; the germline J gene provides the rest. This chain uses TRBV4 with TRBJ2-7; TRBD2 agrees at 7 bases. This CDR3 region has 14 residues. With V trimmed by 4 bases and J by 0 bases, 3 bases remained unmatched. CDR1 is LGHDT and CDR2 is YNNKQL in the germline V gene (reference sequence). CDR3 amino acids: CASSWGGSSYEQYF. Partial CDR3 DNA: TGTGCCAGCAGCTGGGGGGGGAGCTCCTATGAACAGTAC.

About this clone itself: Mouse names are used for the genes. CDR3 protein: CASSRTEGADTQYF. The CDR3 DNA, read in part, is TGTGCAAGCAGTCGGACTGAGGGGGCAGACACCCAGTAC. The rearrangement joins TRBV16 to TRBJ2-5; D possibly corresponds to TRBD1 (7 bases). The DNA ends 1 residue before the CDR3 does, and the rest of the CDR3 is filled in from the germline J gene. Germline CDR1 is SGHSA and CDR2 is FRNQAP. Between the trimmed V and J ends, which lost 6 bases and 5 bases, there was a span of 15 bases. The CDR3 contains 14 residues.

Of note for this clone: The gene names here belong to mouse. Read coverage stops 1 residue before the CDR3 terminus; the germline J gene supplies the remainder. This sequence joins TRBV26 and TRBJ1-3; tentatively, D is TRBD1 (5 bases). Deletions cut 7 bases from V and 0 bases from J, with 10 bases between. The CDR3 loop spans 14 amino acids. Per the germline V gene, CDR1 is KGHPV and CDR2 is FQNQEV (reference sequence). The sequenced part of the CDR3 DNA is TGTGCCAGCAATCCAGGGAATTCTGGAAATACGCTCTAT. Protein product: CASNPGNSGNTLY. The full CDR3 reads CASNPGNSGNTLYF. The full variable domain, in which reference TRBV26 and TRBJ1-3 provide the parts outside the CDR3, is NSKVIQTPRYLVKGQGQKAKMRCIPEKGHPVVFWYQQNKNNEFKFLINFQNQEVLQQIDMTEKRFSAECPSNSPCSLEIQSSEAGDSALYLCASNPGNSGNTLYFGEGSRLIVV.

With regard to this clone: Germline and genes here are mouse. The CDR3 sequence is CASSLTGPTGQLYF. The covered CDR3 bases are TGTGCCAGCAGTCTGACAGGGCCCACCGGGCAGCTCTAC. The chain joins TRBV26 to TRBJ2-2, with D tentatively TRBD1 (6 bases). The missing CDR3 end, 1 residue past where the read stops, is filled in from the germline J gene. The CDR3 is 14 residues long. The V gene's germline CDR1 is KGHPV and CDR2 FQNQEV (reference sequence). V dropped 2 bases and J dropped 4 bases, with 8 bases sitting between them.

Comments on this clone: The gene names here belong to mouse. Read sequence stops 1 residue before the CDR3 end, and the germline J gene provides the missing end. The chain employs TRBV23 and TRBJ1-1; TRBD1, the D gene given by the table, was not confirmed from the DNA. Germline V gene lookup returns CDR1 KGHTA and CDR2 FQNQQP. The CDR3 length is 10 residues. CDR3 bases read: TGCTCCAGCCAACAGCTAGAAGTCTTC. As protein: CSSQQLEVF. The entire CDR3 protein reads CSSQQLEVFF.

For this clone: Genes and germline come from the mouse. The CDR3 goes on 1 residue after the read ends, and that part is filled in from the germline J gene. This chain links TRBV16 with TRBJ1-1; D possibly corresponds to TRBD1 (5 bases). Germline CDR1 is SGHSA and CDR2 is FRNQAP. The CDR3 is 14 residues long. Trimming took 2 bases from V and 0 from J, leaving 7 bases between them. CDR3 sequence reads: CASSLWTPNTEVFF. CDR3 DNA (partial): TGTGCAAGCAGCTTATGGACACCAAACACAGAAGTCTTC.

This clone rates as medium-sized (0.01 to 0.1%). The germline and genes are mouse ones. With the read ending 1 residue before the CDR3 end, the germline J gene is used to fill in that end. This sample also contains other DNA sequences that code for the same CDR3. This chain connects TRBV3 to TRBJ1-2; possible D gene TRBD1, 5 bases. Per the germline V gene, CDR1 is SNHLY and CDR2 is FYNGKV (reference sequence). The CDR3 sequence is 12 residues long. With 6 bases removed from V and 0 bases from J, the gap between germline ends came to 5 bases. The CDR3 bases that were read are TGTGCCAGCAGACAGGCAAACTCCGACTACACC. This codes for CASRQANSDYT. The CDR3 reads in full as CASRQANSDYTF.

As to this clone: Genes and germline come from the mouse. The read ends 1 residue before the CDR3 terminus; that terminus is restored from the germline J gene. The chain employs TRBV16 and TRBJ1-1, with D unresolved. Trimming took off 3 bases at V and 0 bases at J, with 5 bases between the two ends. Per germline, CDR1 SGHSA and CDR2 FRNQAP. The CDR3 length is 13 residues. This CDR3 is CASSLTSNTEVFF. CDR3 DNA, as far as it was read: TGTGCAAGCAGCTTGACATCAAACACAGAAGTCTTC. Looking up the rest from reference TRBV16 and TRBJ1-1 gives the full variable domain: NAGVIQTPRHKVTGKGQEATLWCEPISGHSAVFWYRQTIVQGLEFLTYFRNQAPIDDSGMPKERFSAQMPNQSHSTLKIQSTQPQDSAVYLCASSLTSNTEVFFGKGTRLTVV.

Remarks on this clone: Here the gene names and germline are mouse. The read halts 1 residue ahead of the CDR3 end, with the missing end drawn from the germline J gene. The chain recombines TRBV14 with TRBJ1-1; 11 bases match TRBD1. The ends lost 5 bases at V and 5 bases at J; junction bases unmatched: 2. This CDR3 region has 13 residues. CDR1 and CDR2 from the germline V gene are SGHDT and FRDEAV. The covered CDR3 bases are TGTGCCAGCAGCCGGGACAGGGGGACAGAAGTCTTC. This translates into CASSRDRGTEVF. The whole CDR3 protein is CASSRDRGTEVFF.

Remarks on this clone: All gene names here are mouse names. The covered CDR3 bases are TGTGCCAGCAGCTCAGGGGGTTATGAACAGTAC. It encodes CASSSGGYEQY. In full, the CDR3 reads CASSSGGYEQYF. The V call is TRBV3, the J call TRBJ2-7; 7 positions agree with TRBD1. Read sequence stops 1 residue before the CDR3 end, and the germline J gene provides the missing end. V lost 4 bases to trimming and J lost 4 bases; unmatched junction nucleotides: 1. This CDR3 comprises 12 residues. CDR1 is SNHLY and CDR2 is FYNGKV in the germline V gene (reference sequence). Filled out from reference TRBV3 and TRBJ2-7, the complete variable domain reads GPKVLQIPSHQIIDMGQMVTLNCDPVSNHLYFYWYKQILGQQMEFLVNFYNGKVMEKSKLFKDQFSVERPDGSYFTLKIQPTALEDSAVYFCASSSGGYEQYFGPGTRLTVL.

As concerns this clone: Mouse gene names and germline throughout. The read halts 1 residue ahead of the CDR3 end, with the missing end drawn from the germline J gene. This chain connects TRBV2 to TRBJ2-7; 9 bases map to TRBD2. Germline V lookup: CDR1 LGHNA, CDR2 YSYQKL. There are 16 residues in the CDR3. V was pared by 0 bases and J by 2 bases, with 5 bases of the junction left unmatched. CDR3 bases read: TGTGCCAGCAGCCAAGATCACCTGGGGGGGACCTATGAACAGTAC. Protein: CASSQDHLGGTYEQY. The CDR3, in full, reads CASSQDHLGGTYEQYF.

There are a few counts of this clone. The genes are named according to mouse. With the read ending 1 residue before the CDR3 end, the germline J gene is used to fill in that end. The V call is TRBV13-1, the J call TRBJ1-3; D unresolved. Trimming took off 5 bases at V and 0 bases at J, with 12 bases between the two ends. This CDR3 region has 15 residues. Germline V gene lookup returns CDR1 NSHNY and CDR2 SYGAGN. Partial CDR3 DNA: TGTGCCAGCAGCCCCCCCCAGCATTCTGGAAATACGCTCTAT. Translated, it gives CASSPPQHSGNTLY. The CDR3 as a whole reads CASSPPQHSGNTLYF.

With respect to this clone: The gene symbols are mouse symbols. The read falls 1 residue short of the CDR3 end, and the missing part is taken from the germline J gene. The gene calls are TRBV26 and TRBJ1-1; tentatively, D is TRBD1 (5 bases). The length of the CDR3 is 14 residues. Per the germline V gene, CDR1 is KGHPV and CDR2 is FQNQEV (reference sequence). V shed 6 bases and J shed 0 bases, with 11 bases lying between them. Partial CDR3 DNA: TGTGCCAGCAGGGGGAGGGGTGCAAACACAGAAGTCTTC. Residues: CASRGRGANTEVF. The CDR3 in its entirety is CASRGRGANTEVFF.

Notes on this clone: Mouse gene names and germline throughout. Partial CDR3 DNA: TGTGCCAGCAGCCAAGATAGGAGGGGACGGGACACCCAGTAC. Its translation: CASSQDRRGRDTQY. The whole CDR3 reads CASSQDRRGRDTQYF. This chain links TRBV5 with TRBJ2-5; TRBD1 or TRBD2 may be the D gene (5 bases each). The sequence runs out 1 residue before the end of the CDR3; the remainder is reconstructed from the germline J gene. The CDR3 is 15 residues long. CDR1 is LGHNA and CDR2 is YNLKQL in the germline V gene (reference sequence). V was cut by 0 bases and J by 6 bases, with 13 bases left in between.

This clone counts as medium-sized. Gene names refer to mouse genes. The observed sequence ends 1 residue before the CDR3 terminus, with the missing tail filled in from the germline J gene. V usage is TRBV1 and J usage is TRBJ2-1; 7 bases line up with TRBD2. The CDR3 has 15 amino acids. V shed 0 bases, J shed 6 bases, and the junction held 5 bases outside the gene matches. Germline CDR1 is NSQYPW and CDR2 is LRSPGD (reference sequence). The chain's CDR3 is CTCSADSWGIAEQFF. CDR3 DNA (partial): TGCACCTGCAGTGCAGATTCCTGGGGGATTGCTGAGCAGTTC.

On this clone: Here the gene names and germline are mouse. The read stops 1 residue short of the end of the CDR3; the missing end is completed from the germline J gene. The genes are TRBV12-2 and TRBJ1-2; 7 bases align to TRBD1. CDR1 and CDR2 (germline): SGHLS, HYDKME. The CDR3 covers 14 residues. V trimming: 0 bases; J trimming: 3 bases; junction bases outside the gene matches: 3. CDR3 residues: CASSLGRGDSDYTF. Partial CDR3 DNA: TGTGCCAGCTCTCTCGGCAGGGGGGACTCCGACTACACC.

This clone was counted a few times. The gene symbols are mouse symbols. With the read ending 1 residue before the CDR3 end, the germline J gene is used to fill in that end. The V call is TRBV26, the J call TRBJ2-7; D possibly uses TRBD1 or TRBD2 (5 bases each). The CDR3 contains 13 residues. Trimming pared 0 bases from V and 7 bases from J, leaving 10 bases between. Germline CDR1 reads KGHPV; CDR2 reads FQNQEV (reference sequence). The chain's CDR3 is CASSLSRGGEQYF. The DNA read from the CDR3 is TGTGCCAGCAGTCTGTCTAGGGGCGGGGAACAGTAC.

Comment on this clone: The germline and genes are mouse ones. The read finishes 1 residue shy of the CDR3 end, and the germline J gene is used to complete it. The chain recombines TRBV16 with TRBJ2-1, with TRBD1 identical over 9 bases. This CDR3 has 16 amino acids. Germline V gene sequence: CDR1 SGHSA, CDR2 FRNQAP. Trimming cost V 0 bases and J 5 bases; bases outside gene matches: 5. Incomplete CDR3 DNA: TGTGCAAGCAGCTTAGAAACCGGGACAGGGAATGCTGAGCAGTTC. As protein: CASSLETGTGNAEQF. The CDR3 as a whole reads CASSLETGTGNAEQFF.

Remarks on this clone: Mouse gene names apply. Sequencing ends 1 residue short of the CDR3 end; the germline J gene provides the rest. The rearrangement links TRBV19 to TRBJ2-7, with 12 bases identical to TRBD2. The CDR3 is made up of 16 amino acids. Trimming at V came to 4 bases and at J to 4 bases, leaving 9 bases not matched to a gene. Per the germline V gene, CDR1 is FNHDT and CDR2 is SITEND (reference sequence). This CDR3 reads CASSLRDWGAFYEQYF. The sequenced part of the CDR3 DNA is TGTGCCAGCAGTCTTCGGGACTGGGGGGCCTTTTATGAACAGTAC. The variable domain in full, completed from reference TRBV19 and TRBJ2-7, reads GGIITQTPKFLIGQEGQKLTLKCQQNFNHDTMYWYRQDSGKGLRLIYYSITENDLQKGDLSEGYDASREKKSSFSLTVTSAQKNEMAVFLCASSLRDWGAFYEQYFGPGTRLTVL.